Presented here are 15 T cell receptor beta chains from one specimen sequenced in a study of cytomegalovirus exposure and HLA in healthy donors. Amplification used 60 Vbeta primers and 13 Jbeta primers. Profiling relied on immunoSEQ multiplex PCR, and the TCRdb table lists in-frame clones only, not all of them. The data contain under 200,000 clones, around 68% of them singletons. The source material was PBMCs. These receptors all stem from a man aged 50-59 years in good health and CMV-seronegative.

The chain is built from TRBV9 and TRBJ2-7; D is ambiguous. Per the germline V gene, CDR1 is SGDLS and CDR2 is YYNGEE. V was shortened by 4 bases and J by 0 bases, with 14 bases between the two germline ends. CDR3 length equals 15 residues. The CDR3 nucleotides read TGTGCCAGCAGCCCCAGAGGCGGTAGCTCCTACGAGCAGTACTTC. It yields the protein CASSPRGGSSYEQYF. Variable domain in full (rest from reference TRBV9 and TRBJ2-7): DSGVTQTPKHLITATGQRVTLRCSPRSGDLSVYWYQQSLDQGLQFLIQYYNGEERAKGNILERFSAQQFPDLHSELNLSSLELGDSALYFCASSPRGGSSYEQYFGPGTRLTVT.

A few counts support this clone. This chain joins TRBV6-1 and TRBJ1-5, with no clear D. Trimming took off 8 bases at V and 2 bases at J, with 13 bases between the two ends. The CDR3 length is 14 residues. CDR1 and CDR2 (germline): MNHNS, SASEGT. The CDR3 nucleotides read TGTGCCAGCGCTACCTCCGTGGGCAATCAGCCCCAGCATTTT. The encoded protein is CASATSVGNQPQHF.

This clone was counted only a few times. The rearrangement joins TRBV7-3 to TRBJ2-1; 14 nucleotides match TRBD2. The V and J ends lost 5 bases and 2 bases, in that order; junction bases with no gene match: 11. Germline V gene lookup returns CDR1 SGHTA and CDR2 FQGTGA. This CDR3 contains 19 residues. In DNA, the CDR3 is TGTGCCAGCAGCCAGACTAGCGGGGGGGCCGGTGGAACCTACAATGAGCAGTTCTTC. Its translation is CASSQTSGGAGGTYNEQFF. The full variable domain, in which reference TRBV7-3 and TRBJ2-1 provide the parts outside the CDR3, is GAGVSQTPSNKVTEKGKYVELRCDPISGHTALYWYRQSLGQGPEFLIYFQGTGAADDSGLPNDRFFAVRPEGSVSTLKIQRTERGDSAVYLCASSQTSGGAGGTYNEQFFGPGTRLTVL.

V and J are TRBV7-3 and TRBJ1-2; 7 nucleotides agree with TRBD1. There are 13 residues in the CDR3. Per the germline V gene, CDR1 is SGHTA and CDR2 is FQGTGA. V was pared by 2 bases and J by 8 bases, with 5 bases of the junction left unmatched. The CDR3 DNA is TGTGCCAGCAGCTTAGAGGCGACAGGGGGCTACACCTTC. It specifies CASSLEATGGYTF.

The CDR3 sequence is CASSPGTGGSNQPQHF. The CDR3 DNA follows: TGTGCCAGCAGCCCAGGGACAGGGGGAAGCAATCAGCCCCAGCATTTT. The chain couples TRBV7-6 to TRBJ1-5; 11 bases line up with TRBD1. V lost 5 bases, J lost 1 base, and 4 bases stayed unmatched. The CDR3 spans 16 residues. Germline loops: CDR1 SGHVS, CDR2 FNYEAQ.

This clone was found a few times. The V call is TRBV7-6, the J call TRBJ2-1; 11 nucleotides line up with TRBD2. From germline, CDR1 is SGHVS and CDR2 FNYEAQ. After removal of 5 bases from V and 7 bases from J, the junction contained 10 bases not matched to a gene. The CDR3 runs 16 residues. Here the CDR3 reads CASSPRLAGGRNEQFF. CDR3 coding DNA: TGTGCCAGCAGCCCCCGGCTAGCGGGGGGCAGAAATGAGCAGTTCTTC.

The chain combines TRBV2 with TRBJ1-5, with D perhaps matching TRBD1 (6 bases). This CDR3 spans 13 amino acids. Looked up from germline, CDR1 is SNHLY and CDR2 is FYNNEI. The V end lost 5 bases, the J end lost 3 bases, and 8 bases lay between the germline ends. This CDR3 reads CASSSGANQPQHF. In nucleotides, the CDR3 is TGTGCCAGCAGTTCAGGGGCCAATCAGCCCCAGCATTTT. The complete variable domain, with remaining parts taken from reference TRBV2 and TRBJ1-5, reads EPEVTQTPSHQVTQMGQEVILRCVPISNHLYFYWYRQILGQKVEFLVSFYNNEISEKSEIFDDQFSVERPDGSNFTLKIRSTKLEDSAMYFCASSSGANQPQHFGDGTRLSIL.

The chain joins TRBV5-4 to TRBJ2-7, with D maybe TRBD1 (5 bases). Germline CDR1 is SGHNT and CDR2 is YYREEE (reference sequence). The CDR3 is 15 residues long. The V end lost 0 bases, the J end lost 0 bases, and 10 bases lay between the germline ends. CDR3: CASSLGGPSSYEQYF. The CDR3 bases are TGTGCCAGCAGCTTGGGGGGCCCCTCCTCCTACGAGCAGTACTTC.

The chain employs TRBV5-1 and TRBJ1-1, with 9 bases aligning to TRBD1. The J segment lost 4 bases and the V segment lost 4 bases, leaving 5 bases of the junction unmatched. The CDR3 contains 14 residues. Germline V gene sequence: CDR1 SGHRS, CDR2 YFSETQ. CDR3 amino acids: CASSLDRGITEAFF. The CDR3 region has the DNA TGCGCCAGCAGCCTAGACAGGGGGATCACTGAAGCTTTCTTT.

This chain uses TRBV9 with TRBJ1-2; D is unclear. This CDR3 region has 14 residues. Trimming removed 4 bases at V and 2 bases at J, with 12 bases between. CDR1 is SGDLS, CDR2 YYNGEE, per germline. This CDR3 reads CASSPRRGNYGYTF. In DNA form, the CDR3 reads TGTGCCAGCAGCCCCCGGCGCGGGAACTATGGCTACACCTTC.

This chain joins TRBV15 and TRBJ2-3; no clear D. V was cut by 0 bases and J by 0 bases, with 10 bases left in between. Germline values: CDR1 LNHNV, CDR2 YYDKDF (reference sequence). This CDR3 comprises 16 residues. CDR3 sequence: CATSRDRVPSTDTQYF. The CDR3 coding sequence is TGTGCCACCAGCAGAGATCGGGTCCCCAGCACAGATACGCAGTATTTT. The variable domain in full, completed from reference TRBV15 and TRBJ2-3, reads DAMVIQNPRYQVTQFGKPVTLSCSQTLNHNVMYWYQQKSSQAPKLLFHYYDKDFNNEADTPDNFQSRRPNTSFCFLDIRSPGLGDTAMYLCATSRDRVPSTDTQYFGPGTRLTVL.

The CDR3 DNA reads as TGTGCCAGCAGCTTGGAGGGGGTAACTGGGGCCAACGTCCTGACTTTC. Protein product: CASSLEGVTGANVLTF. The chain carries TRBV5-6 and TRBJ2-6; TRBD1 is a possible D gene (6 bases). The germline CDR1 and CDR2 sequences are SGHDT and YYEEEE. This CDR3 is built from 16 residues. The V and J ends lost 0 bases and 2 bases respectively, with 9 bases between them.

Concerning this clone: The junction does not match germline at one end; this may be a read error. CDR3 amino acids: CTSSLADRAHTDTQYF. CDR3 DNA sequence: TGCACCAGCAGCTTGGCGGACAGGGCCCACACAGATACGCAGTATTTT. The V call is TRBV5-1, the J call TRBJ2-3; 8 bases agree with TRBD1. This CDR3 contains 16 residues. CDR1 and CDR2 from the germline V gene are SGHRS and YFSETQ.

This chain connects TRBV27 to TRBJ2-7; 9 bases are shared with TRBD1. Germline CDR1 reads MNHEY; CDR2 reads SMNVEV (reference sequence). There are 15 residues in the CDR3. V dropped 3 bases and J dropped 1; count of bases not matched to a gene: 4. CDR3 in amino acids: CASSFQTGGSYEQYF. In nucleotides, the CDR3 is TGTGCCAGCAGTTTCCAGACAGGGGGGTCCTACGAGCAGTACTTC.

The chain recombines TRBV5-1 with TRBJ1-1; possible D gene TRBD1, 6 bases. Germline V CDR1 and CDR2: SGHRS, YFSETQ. CDR3 length equals 15 residues. Trimming left V 4 bases short and J 5 bases short, with 18 bases between. The CDR3 DNA sequence: TGCGCCAGCAGCCCCCTTCGAGGGGGAGATACTGAAGCTTTCTTT. It encodes CASSPLRGGDTEAFF.